This T cell receptor (beta chain) emerged from a study of beta chain features in type 1 diabetes. Study-wide background: In all, more than 90,000,000 sorted cells from all samples were analyzed. Points from the study as a whole: Any HLA-type effect on TCRB rearrangement remained unresolved here. Naive, central memory and Treg TCRB repertoires appeared more alike in patients than in healthy donors. In every one of the four CD4+ subsets, TCRB CDR3s were moderately but significantly shorter in Type 1 diabetes patients.

cDNA synthesis used the whole RNA isolate, giving expressed TCRB sequences. Using immunoSEQ multiplex PCR, the repertoire was profiled, and TCRdb retains in-frame clones only, with some absent. Of roughly 240,000 clones listed, 24% are singletons. Trimming shortened V by 10 bases and J by 2 bases, and 20 bases separated the two germline ends. The CDR3 consists of 15 residues. For this clone: Its antigen remains unknown.

The sequence was collected from a woman aged 25 to 39 with type 1 diabetes. The rearrangement links TRBV23-1 to TRBJ2-5, with D possibly TRBD2 on 5 matching bases. TRBV23-1 is reported as an ORF; its role is uncertain. Sequencing input: naive CD4+ T cells from blood. The CDR3 DNA is TGCGCCACCCCCCAAACGGGCGGGTTTCAAGAGACCCAGTACTTC. Translating gives CATPQTGGFQETQYF.